One and the same sample provided the 7 T cell receptor beta chains below, sequenced in a study of identical twins. MiXCR, run by TCRdb on the 5' RACE reads, gives a single entry per CDR3 protein. The sample includes around 1.7 million distinct CDR3 sequences, less than 35% of them seen just once. The specimen was cord blood. The receptors stem from a newborn girl in good health.

The V gene is TRBV24-1, the J gene TRBJ2-3, with 7 nucleotides matching TRBD2. The germline V gene has CDR1 KGHDR and CDR2 SFDVKD. The CDR3 spans 14 residues. Germline trimming cut 10 bases from V and 2 bases from J; bases unmatched to any gene: 8. Here the CDR3 reads CATGGSGPTDTQYF. The CDR3 region has the DNA TGTGCCACTGGGGGTAGCGGGCCCACAGATACGCAGTATTTT.

This clonotype occurred a few times. The J gene is TRBJ2-7, the V gene TRBV20-1; the match to TRBD2 covers 8 bases. The CDR3 spans 14 residues. Losses at the gene ends were 4 bases for V and 2 bases for J; bases not matched to a gene: 7. Germline CDR1 reads DFQATT; CDR2 reads SNEGSKA (reference sequence). The CDR3 bases are TGCAGTGCTAATCCGGGACTAGTAACCTACGAGCAGTACTTC. Translated, it gives CSANPGLVTYEQYF.

The rearrangement uses TRBV7-9 and TRBJ2-5; D gene unclear. Germline V gene data show CDR1 as SEHNR and CDR2 as FQNEAQ (reference sequence). Trimming shortened V by 1 base and J by 2 bases, and 14 bases separated the two germline ends. The CDR3 is 16 residues long. Here the CDR3 DNA reads TGTGCCAGCAGCTTAGTATCGCGCAGGATTCAAGAGACCCAGTACTTC. It translates to CASSLVSRRIQETQYF.

In the case of this clonotype: Mismatch with germline at one junction end may stem from a read error. The chain joins TRBV25-1 to TRBJ2-5; D call uncertain. The J call may be mistaken, given a closer DNA end match to TRBJ2-4. CDR1 and CDR2 (germline): MGHDK, SYGVNS. The CDR3 consists of 14 residues. CDR3 DNA: TGTGCCATCAGTGGAACCCACAATCAAAACATTCAGTACTTC. It translates to CAISGTHNQNIQYF.

The V gene is TRBV4-1, the J gene TRBJ2-3; TRBD2 matches 14 bases. Germline V gives CDR1 MGHRA, CDR2 YSYEKL. The CDR3 sequence is 17 residues long. Trimming took 6 bases from V and 3 from J; bases not matched to a gene: 8. CDR3 DNA: TGCGCCAGCAGACCCAGACTAGCGGGGGGGCGGACAGATACGCAGTATTTT. It specifies CASRPRLAGGRTDTQYF.

Comments on this clonotype: The junction differs from germline at one of its ends, possibly a read error. The genes are TRBV9 and TRBJ2-3; D possibly corresponds to TRBD2 (5 bases). The CDR3 totals 15 residues. Germline V gene lookup returns CDR1 SGDLS and CDR2 YYNGEE. For the CDR3, the DNA is TGTGCCGGCAGCGCGAGGGCCCACAGCACAGATACGCAGTATTTT. It codes for CAGSARAHSTDTQYF.

About this clonotype: At one boundary the junction diverges from the germline segment, which might be a read error. The DNA of the CDR3 is TGCGCCAGCAGCCTTACCCGACTAGCGGGAGGTATTAGCTCCTACAATGAGCTGTACTTC. Its translation: CASSLTRLAGGISSYNELYF. The rearrangement links TRBV4-1 to TRBJ2-1; 13 bases agree with TRBD2. CDR3 size: 20 residues. Germline assignment: CDR1 MGHRA and CDR2 YSYEKL.